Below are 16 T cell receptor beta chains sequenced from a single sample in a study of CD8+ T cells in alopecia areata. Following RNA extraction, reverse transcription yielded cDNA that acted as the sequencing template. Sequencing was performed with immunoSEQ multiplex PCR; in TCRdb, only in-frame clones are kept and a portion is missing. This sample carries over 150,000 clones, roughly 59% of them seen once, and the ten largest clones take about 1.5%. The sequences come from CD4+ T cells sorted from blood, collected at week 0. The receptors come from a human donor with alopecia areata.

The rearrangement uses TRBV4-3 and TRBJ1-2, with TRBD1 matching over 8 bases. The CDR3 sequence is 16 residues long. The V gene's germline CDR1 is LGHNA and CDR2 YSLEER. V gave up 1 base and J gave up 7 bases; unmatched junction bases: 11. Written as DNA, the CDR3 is TGCGCCAGCAGCCAAGGTTCTGCAGGGGGCCCCTCTGGCTACACCTTC. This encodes CASSQGSAGGPSGYTF.

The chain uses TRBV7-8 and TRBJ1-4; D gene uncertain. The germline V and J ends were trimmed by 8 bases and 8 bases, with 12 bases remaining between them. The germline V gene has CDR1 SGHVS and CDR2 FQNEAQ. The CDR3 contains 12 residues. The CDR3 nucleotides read TGTGCCAGCCGTAGCTACGGGGAAAAACTGTTTTTT. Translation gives CASRSYGEKLFF.

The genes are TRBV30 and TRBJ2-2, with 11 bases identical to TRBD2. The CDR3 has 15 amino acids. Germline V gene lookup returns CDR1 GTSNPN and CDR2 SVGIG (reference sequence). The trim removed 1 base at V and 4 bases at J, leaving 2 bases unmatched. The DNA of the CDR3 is TGTGCCTGGAGTGAGACTAGCGGGGTCACCGGGGAGCTGTTTTTT. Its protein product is CAWSETSGVTGELFF.

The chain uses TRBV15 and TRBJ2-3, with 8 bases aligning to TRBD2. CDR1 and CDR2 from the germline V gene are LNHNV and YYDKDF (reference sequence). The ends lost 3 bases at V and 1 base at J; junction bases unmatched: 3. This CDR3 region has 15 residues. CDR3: CATSSSGEGTDTQYF. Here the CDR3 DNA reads TGTGCCACCAGCAGTAGCGGGGAAGGCACAGATACGCAGTATTTT.

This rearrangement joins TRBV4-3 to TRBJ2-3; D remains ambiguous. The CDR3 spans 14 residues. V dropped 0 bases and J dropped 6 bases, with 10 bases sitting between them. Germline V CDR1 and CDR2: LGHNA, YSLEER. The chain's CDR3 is CASSQDWVGDTQYF. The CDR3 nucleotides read TGCGCCAGCAGCCAAGATTGGGTTGGGGATACGCAGTATTTT.

The CDR3 nucleotides read TGTGCCTGGAGTGCCTCGGGTGAGACCCAGTACTTC. Amino acids: CAWSASGETQYF. The rearrangement joins TRBV30 to TRBJ2-5, with unresolved D. V lost 1 base, J lost 5 bases, and 8 bases lay in between. The germline gives CDR1 GTSNPN, CDR2 SVGIG (reference sequence). The CDR3 totals 12 residues.

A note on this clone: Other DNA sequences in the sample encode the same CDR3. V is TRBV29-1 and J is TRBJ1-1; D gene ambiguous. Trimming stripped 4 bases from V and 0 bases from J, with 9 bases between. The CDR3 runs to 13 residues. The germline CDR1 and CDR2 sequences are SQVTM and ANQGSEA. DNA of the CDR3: TGCAGCGTTGTCGGGCGTTTGAACACTGAAGCTTTCTTT. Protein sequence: CSVVGRLNTEAFF. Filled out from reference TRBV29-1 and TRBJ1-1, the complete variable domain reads SAVISQKPSRDICQRGTSLTIQCQVDSQVTMMFWYRQQPGQSLTLIATANQGSEATYESGFVIDKFPISRPNLTFSTLTVSNMSPEDSSIYLCSVVGRLNTEAFFGQGTRLTVV.

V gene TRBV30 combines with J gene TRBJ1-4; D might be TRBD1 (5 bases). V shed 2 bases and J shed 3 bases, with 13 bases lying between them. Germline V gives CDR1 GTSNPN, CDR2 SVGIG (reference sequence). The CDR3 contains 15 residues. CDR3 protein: CAWSPRQLANEKLFF. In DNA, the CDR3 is TGTGCCTGGAGTCCTAGACAGTTGGCTAATGAAAAACTGTTTTTT.

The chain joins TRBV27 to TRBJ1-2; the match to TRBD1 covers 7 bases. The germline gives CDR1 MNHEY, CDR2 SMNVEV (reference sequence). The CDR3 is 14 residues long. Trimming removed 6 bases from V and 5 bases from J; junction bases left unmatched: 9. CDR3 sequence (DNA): TGTGCCAGCAGCCCATCGGGACAGAGATATGGCTACACCTTC. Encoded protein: CASSPSGQRYGYTF.

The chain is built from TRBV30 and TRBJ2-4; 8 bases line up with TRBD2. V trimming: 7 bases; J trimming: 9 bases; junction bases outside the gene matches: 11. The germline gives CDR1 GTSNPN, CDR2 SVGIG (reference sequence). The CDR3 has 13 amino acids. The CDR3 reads CASTFGTRFIQYF. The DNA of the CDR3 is TGTGCCTCAACGTTCGGGACTAGATTCATTCAGTACTTC.

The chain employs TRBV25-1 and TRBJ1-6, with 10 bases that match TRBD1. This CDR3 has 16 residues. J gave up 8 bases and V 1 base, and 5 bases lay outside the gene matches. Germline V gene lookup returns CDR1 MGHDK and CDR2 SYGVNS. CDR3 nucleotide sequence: TGTGCCAGCAGTGAATTCGCCGGGACAGGGGATTCACCCCTCCACTTT. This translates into CASSEFAGTGDSPLHF.

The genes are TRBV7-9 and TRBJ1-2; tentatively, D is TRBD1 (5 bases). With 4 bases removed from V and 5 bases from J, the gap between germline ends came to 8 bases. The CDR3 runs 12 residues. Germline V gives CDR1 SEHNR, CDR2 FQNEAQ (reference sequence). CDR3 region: CASSSGTYGYTF. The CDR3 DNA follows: TGTGCCAGCAGCTCCGGGACTTATGGCTACACCTTC.

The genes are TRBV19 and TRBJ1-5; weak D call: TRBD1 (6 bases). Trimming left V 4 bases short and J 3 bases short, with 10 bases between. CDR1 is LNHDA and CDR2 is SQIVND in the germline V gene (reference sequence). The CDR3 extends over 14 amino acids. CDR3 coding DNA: TGTGCCAGTAGTAAGGACAGTTTCAATCAGCCCCAGCATTTT. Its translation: CASSKDSFNQPQHF.

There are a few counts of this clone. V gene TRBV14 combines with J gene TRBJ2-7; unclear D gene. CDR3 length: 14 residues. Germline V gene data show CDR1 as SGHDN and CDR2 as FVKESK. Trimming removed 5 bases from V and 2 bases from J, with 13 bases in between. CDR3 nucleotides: TGTGCCAGCAGCTCTAGGACGACGGCCTACGAGCAGTACTTC. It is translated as CASSSRTTAYEQYF. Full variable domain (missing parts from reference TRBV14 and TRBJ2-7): EAGVTQFPSHSVIEKGQTVTLRCDPISGHDNLYWYRRVMGKEIKFLLHFVKESKQDESGMPNNRFLAERTGGTYSTLKVQPAELEDSGVYFCASSSRTTAYEQYFGPGTRLTVT.

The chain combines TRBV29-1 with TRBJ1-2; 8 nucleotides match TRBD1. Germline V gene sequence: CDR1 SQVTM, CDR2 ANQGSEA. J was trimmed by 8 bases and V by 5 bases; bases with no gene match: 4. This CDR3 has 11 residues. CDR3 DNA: TGCAGCGTTTCCGGACAGGGCGGCTACACCTTC. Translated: CSVSGQGGYTF.

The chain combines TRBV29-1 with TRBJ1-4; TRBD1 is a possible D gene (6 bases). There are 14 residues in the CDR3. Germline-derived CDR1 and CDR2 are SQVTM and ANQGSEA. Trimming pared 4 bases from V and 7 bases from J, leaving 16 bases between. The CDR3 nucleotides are TGCAGCGTTGCAGACAGGAGGTTGAGTGAAAAACTGTTTTTT. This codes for CSVADRRLSEKLFF.